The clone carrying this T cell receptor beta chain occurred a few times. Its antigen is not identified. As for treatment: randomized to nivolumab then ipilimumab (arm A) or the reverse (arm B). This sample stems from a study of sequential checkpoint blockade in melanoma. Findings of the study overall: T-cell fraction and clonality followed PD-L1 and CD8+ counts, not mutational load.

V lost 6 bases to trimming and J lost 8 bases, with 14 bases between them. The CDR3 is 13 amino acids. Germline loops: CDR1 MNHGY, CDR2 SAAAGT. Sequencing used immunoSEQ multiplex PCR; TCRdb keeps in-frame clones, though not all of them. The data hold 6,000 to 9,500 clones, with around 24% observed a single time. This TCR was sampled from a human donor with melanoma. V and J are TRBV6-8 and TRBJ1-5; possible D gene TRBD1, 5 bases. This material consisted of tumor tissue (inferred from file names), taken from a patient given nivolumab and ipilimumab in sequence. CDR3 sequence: CASRRGEGKPQHF. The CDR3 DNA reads TGTGCCAGCAGAAGGGGAGAAGGGAAGCCCCAGCATTTT.